Listed below are T cell receptor beta chains from one sample, sequenced in a study of blood T cell repertoires in COVID-19. TCRdb's copy holds only in-frame clones and misses some; the assay was immunoSEQ multiplex PCR. This table holds a few hundred thousand clones, under 90% found once. Sequenced: peripheral blood. The receptor source for this set is a young woman with COVID-19, enrolled during active disease. Both conserved end residues are trimmed from each CDR3. The D gene is left open where the match is weak. Rows may omit the clone size; those that give it use once, few, many or a size class.

size | D | J | V | CDR3
. | TRBD2 | TRBJ2-1 | TRBV6-4 | ASSLGVAGVKF
. | TRBD1 | TRBJ2-2 | TRBV24-1 | ATSDYGQGGGGELF
. | . | TRBJ2-3 | TRBV24-1 | ATSDLIRGRTDTQY
many | TRBD2 | TRBJ2-3 | TRBV25-1 | ASSEGAGGHVDTQY
few | TRBD2 | TRBJ2-1 | TRBV11-3 | ASSLEGGRHNEQF
. | . | TRBJ1-2 | TRBV3-1/TRBV3-2 | ASSQDQGRDGYT
. | TRBD1 | TRBJ2-7 | TRBV28 | ASSPDGQGPNYEQY
. | . | TRBJ1-6 | TRBV28 | ASSLGGGQLSLH
few | TRBD2 | TRBJ2-7 | TRBV4-2 | ASSTTGTSSYEQY
. | . | TRBJ2-3 | TRBV6-4 | ASSDGGHTQY
. | . | TRBJ1-4 | TRBV15 | ATSARIWSEKLF
. | TRBD1 | TRBJ1-2 | TRBV18 | ASSPPTGNLDYGYT
. | TRBD2 | TRBJ2-5 | TRBV30 | AWSVLAGKETQY
. | . | TRBJ2-3 | TRBV27 | ASSPRSPTDTQY
once | . | TRBJ1-5 | TRBV3-1/TRBV3-2 | ASSQTEEQPQH
. | . | TRBJ1-1 | TRBV6-5 | ASSYSTGMNTEAF
. | . | TRBJ2-7 | TRBV27 | ASSSKRGYYEQY
few | . | TRBJ2-7 | TRBV13 | ASSLGVYEEYEQY
. | . | TRBJ2-7 | TRBV7-9 | ASSLDEGLPPYEQY
. | TRBD1 | TRBJ2-2 | TRBV10-3 | AISVRSRGLTTGELF
. | . | TRBJ1-1 | TRBV27 | ASMVGIWGRAEAF
. | . | TRBJ1-6 | TRBV7-9 | ASSSTGSSSYNSPLH
. | . | TRBJ2-7 | TRBV4-1 | ASSQVGGISDSEQY
. | . | TRBJ2-1 | TRBV6-4 | ASSDSAGSYNEQF
few | . | TRBJ1-5 | TRBV12-3/TRBV12-4 | ASSLQAGQPQH
. | TRBD1 | TRBJ1-5 | TRBV5-8 | ASSLAWDSRGQPQH
. | . | TRBJ1-6 | TRBV11-2 | ASSLGGFNSPLH
. | TRBD1 | TRBJ1-4 | TRBV19 | ASTPQGVTNEKLF
. | . | TRBJ1-2 | TRBV12-5 | ASGLGTDYGYT
. | . | TRBJ1-5 | TRBV6-1 | ASSERSSNQPQH